The next 11 T cell receptor beta chains were all read from a single sample in a study of blood T cell repertoires in COVID-19. Method: immunoSEQ multiplex PCR; TCRdb's copy keeps in-frame clones and lacks some. The sample includes about 130,000 clones, 84% of them seen just once. The sequencing input was peripheral blood. Every receptor here comes from a human donor in a cohort sampled during active COVID-19.

This rearrangement joins TRBV6-5 to TRBJ2-7; 8 bases line up with TRBD2. J lost 3 bases, V lost 7 bases, and 8 bases had no gene match. Germline CDR1 is MNHEY and CDR2 is SVGAGI. There are 14 residues in the CDR3. The CDR3 protein is CASTPGGPIYEQYF. DNA of the CDR3: TGTGCCAGCACCCCGGGGGGGCCCATCTACGAGCAGTACTTC.

This chain connects TRBV12-5 to TRBJ2-2; 7 bases are a match to TRBD2. Trimming took 3 bases from V and 4 from J; bases not matched to a gene: 5. The CDR3 runs to 15 residues. The germline CDR1 and CDR2 sequences are LGHNT and FRNRAP. CDR3 loop: CASGFRSGGTGELFF. As DNA, the CDR3 is TGTGCTAGTGGTTTCCGCTCGGGGGGCACCGGGGAGCTGTTTTTT.

The CDR3 coding sequence is TGTGCCAGCAGTTACGGCAGGGTCGGACAGCCCCAGCATTTT. Translating gives CASSYGRVGQPQHF. The V gene is TRBV6-5, the J gene TRBJ1-5; D perhaps matches TRBD1 (5 bases). V shed 2 bases and J shed 7 bases, with 12 bases lying between them. This CDR3 comprises 14 residues. The germline CDR1 and CDR2 sequences are MNHEY and SVGAGI.

About this clone: At one end the junction does not follow the germline gene, possibly because of a read error. The chain carries TRBV5-4 and TRBJ1-1; D ambiguous. The V gene's germline CDR1 is SGHNT and CDR2 YYREEE (reference sequence). The CDR3 is made up of 13 amino acids. The CDR3 bases are TGTGCCAGCAGCTTGGATCTGATGACTGGAGCTTTCTTT. It yields the protein CASSLDLMTGAFF.

V is TRBV10-1 and J is TRBJ1-1; perhaps TRBD1 as D (5 bases). Germline CDR1 is WNHNN and CDR2 is SYGVQD (reference sequence). Trimming removed 6 bases at V and 5 bases at J, with 13 bases between. The CDR3 consists of 13 residues. CDR3 sequence: CASRADSRTEAFF. The CDR3, as DNA: TGCGCCAGCAGAGCCGACAGTCGGACTGAAGCTTTCTTT.

In this sample, this clone turned up once. The chain has TRBV19 and TRBJ2-5; TRBD2 might be the D (5 bases). Trimming stripped 6 bases from V and 0 bases from J, with 14 bases between. The CDR3 has 15 amino acids. CDR1 and CDR2 (germline): LNHDA, SQIVND (reference sequence). The chain's CDR3 is CASRGPGYDQETQYF. DNA for the CDR3: TGTGCCAGTAGAGGACCGGGGTATGACCAAGAGACCCAGTACTTC.

The chain carries TRBV6-4 and TRBJ1-1; D is undetermined. The CDR3 runs 12 residues. V was cut by 11 bases and J by 4 bases, with 14 bases left in between. CDR1 MRHNA and CDR2 SNTAGT come from the germline V gene. CDR3 sequence (DNA): TGTGCCGGGCCTCTTGTAGGCACTGAAGCTTTCTTT. It specifies CAGPLVGTEAFF.

V is TRBV30 and J is TRBJ2-5; TRBD2 matches at 11 bases. Germline CDR1 and CDR2: GTSNPN and SVGIG (reference sequence). The CDR3 totals 17 residues. The ends lost 0 bases at V and 5 bases at J; junction bases unmatched: 11. CDR3 sequence (DNA): TGTGCCTGGAGTGTACGAGGGCTAGCGGGGGGAGAGGAGACCCAGTACTTC. Translation gives CAWSVRGLAGGEETQYF.

This clone has only one observation. The CDR3 coding sequence is TGTGCCAGCAGCTTGGCCCCGCCTAGCGGGTCAGATACGCAGTATTTT. Translated, it gives CASSLAPPSGSDTQYF. The chain is built from TRBV5-6 and TRBJ2-3; 8 bases map to TRBD2. The germline V gene has CDR1 SGHDT and CDR2 YYEEEE. V shed 0 bases and J 4 bases; nucleotides not matched to a gene: 7. CDR3 length: 16 amino acids.

This clone has only one observation. The J gene is TRBJ2-2, the V gene TRBV4-1; D is unclear. The CDR3 covers 14 residues. CDR1 MGHRA and CDR2 YSYEKL come from the germline V gene. V lost 1 base and J lost 1, with 4 bases in between. CDR3 in amino acids: CASSQAGNTGELFF. The CDR3 bases are TGCGCCAGCAGCCAAGCGGGGAACACCGGGGAGCTGTTTTTT.

This chain links TRBV27 with TRBJ2-5; 9 nucleotides align to TRBD1. Trimming at V came to 8 bases and at J to 5 bases, leaving 6 bases not matched to a gene. Germline loops: CDR1 MNHEY, CDR2 SMNVEV (reference sequence). The CDR3 runs to 13 residues. CDR3 sequence reads: CASGTGRGETQYF. The CDR3 DNA follows: TGTGCCAGCGGGACAGGGCGGGGGGAGACCCAGTACTTC.